This entry features one T cell receptor beta chain sequence. The sample is drawn from a study of shared T cell receptors in the human thymus. The assay was immunoSEQ multiplex PCR, and TCRdb's table has in-frame clones only and misses some. The repertoire consists of 640,000 or so clones, with 80% to 90% occurring once and the leading ten covering 0.009% to 0.0095%. CDR1 is SGHAT, CDR2 FQNNGV, per germline. Germline trimming cut 3 bases from V and 5 bases from J; bases unmatched to any gene: 4. CDR3 length equals 15 residues. The data also belong to a second study, concerning human thymus T cells. From that report: Corrective cardiac operations yielded the resected thymus tissue. It looked as if thymic and blood repertoires used V and J genes in a biased way. Related research reported highly overlapping thymic repertoires among unrelated individuals.

Sequenced: thymocytes. The rearrangement uses TRBV11-2 and TRBJ2-1; TRBD2 matches at 10 bases. The receptor's source is a boy under two years old with a congenital heart defect. CDR3 nucleotide sequence: TGTGCCAGCAGCTTTACTAGCGGGGATCACAATGAGCAGTTCTTC. This codes for CASSFTSGDHNEQFF. Full variable domain (rest looked up from reference TRBV11-2 and TRBJ2-1): EAGVAQSPRYKIIEKRQSVAFWCNPISGHATLYWYQQILGQGPKLLIQFQNNGVVDDSQLPKDRFSAERLKGVDSTLKIQPAKLEDSAVYLCASSFTSGDHNEQFFGPGTRLTVL.